These T cell receptor beta chains were read from a single sample in a study of shared clonotypes between healthy human individuals. TCRdb keeps only in-frame clones here, not all; method: immunoSEQ multiplex PCR. This sample has some 1 million clones, with about three quarters found just once. The sequenced sample was memory CD4+ T cells sorted from blood. The receptors were sampled from a young man in good health. Both conserved end residues are part of each CDR3. Each record gives: J gene, V gene, D gene, clone size, CDR3 protein, CDR3 DNA. D genes are given only for firm matches. Rows may omit the clone size; those that give it use once, few, many or a size class.

>TRBJ1-6|TRBV10-3|TRBD1|NA
CAIRDRYNSPLHF
TGTGCCATCCGGGACAGATATAATTCACCCCTCCACTTT
>TRBJ2-2|TRBV30|NA|few
CAWSVWLSGELFF
TGTGCCTGGAGTGTCTGGTTATCCGGGGAGCTGTTTTTT
>TRBJ2-3|TRBV11-1|NA|NA
CASSLAPSSGVFTDTQYF
TGTGCCAGCAGCTTAGCCCCTAGCAGTGGAGTCTTTACAGATACGCAGTATTTT
>TRBJ2-2|TRBV11-2|TRBD1|NA
CASSLGQGAGTGELFF
TGTGCCAGCAGCTTAGGACAGGGGGCTGGCACCGGGGAGCTGTTTTTT
>TRBJ1-1|TRBV30|NA|NA
CAWSGQTNTEAFF
TGTGCCTGGAGTGGACAGACGAACACTGAAGCTTTCTTT
>TRBJ2-1|TRBV20-1|NA|once
CSAGEWNEQFF
TGCAGTGCTGGGGAATGGAATGAGCAGTTCTTC
>TRBJ1-2|TRBV7-9|TRBD1|NA
CASSLAGTGNYGYTF
TGTGCCAGCAGCTTAGCCGGGACAGGGAACTATGGCTACACCTTC
>TRBJ2-7|TRBV6-1|NA|NA
CASRFSPTYEQYF
TGTGCCAGCAGATTTTCGCCCACCTACGAGCAGTACTTC
>TRBJ2-7|TRBV19|TRBD2|NA
CASSLLAGGTYEQYF
TGTGCCAGTAGTCTATTAGCGGGAGGTACCTACGAGCAGTACTTC
>TRBJ2-4|TRBV20-1|NA|NA
CSVSRGDIQYF
TGCAGTGTCAGCAGGGGGGACATTCAGTACTTC
>TRBJ1-4|TRBV30|NA|once
CACARPQEKLFF
TGTGCCTGCGCCCGGCCCCAGGAAAAACTGTTTTTT
>TRBJ2-2|TRBV29-1|TRBD2|NA
CSVVGSGTSHPGELFF
TGCAGCGTTGTCGGTTCGGGGACTAGTCACCCCGGGGAGCTGTTTTTT
>TRBJ2-7|TRBV5-1|TRBD2|NA
CASSIQAGGLDEQYF
TGCGCCAGCAGCATACAGGCGGGGGGGCTCGACGAGCAGTACTTC
>TRBJ1-1|TRBV4-1|NA|NA
CASTLTPPAMNTEAFF
TGCGCCAGCACCCTCACACCTCCCGCTATGAACACTGAAGCTTTCTTT
>TRBJ2-2|TRBV10-2|TRBD2|NA
CASKEGLANTGELFF
TGCGCCAGCAAGGAAGGACTAGCGAACACCGGGGAGCTGTTTTTT
>TRBJ2-7|TRBV5-6|NA|NA
CASSLRDKYEQYF
TGTGCCAGCAGCTTGAGGGACAAGTACGAGCAGTACTTC
>TRBJ1-1|TRBV7-9|TRBD1|NA
CASSLAGTGNTEAFF
TGTGCCAGCAGCTTAGCCGGGACAGGAAACACTGAAGCTTTCTTT
>TRBJ1-4|TRBV27|NA|NA
CASSPLRGATTNEKLFF
TGTGCCAGCAGTCCCCTTCGCGGGGCTACAACTAATGAAAAACTGTTTTTT
>TRBJ2-5|TRBV5-1|TRBD1|NA
CASSLQSQGRGETQYF
TGCGCCAGCAGCCTCCAATCACAGGGGCGAGGAGAGACCCAGTACTTC
>TRBJ2-1|TRBV5-1|NA|NA
CASSVGGGTYNEQFF
TGCGCCAGCAGCGTTGGGGGTGGGACCTACAATGAGCAGTTCTTC
>TRBJ2-2|TRBV9|TRBD2|NA
CASKQREATGELFF
TGTGCCAGCAAGCAGCGGGAGGCTACCGGGGAGCTGTTTTTT
>TRBJ2-2|TRBV30|NA|NA
CAWSPFAGELFF
TGTGCCTGGAGTCCCTTCGCCGGGGAGCTGTTTTTT
>TRBJ1-6|TRBV5-4|NA|NA
CASSLRGANNSPLHF
TGTGCCAGCAGCTTACGGGGGGCGAATAATTCACCCCTCCACTTT
>TRBJ2-3|TRBV5-1|NA|NA
CASSLYERSTDTQYF
TGCGCCAGCAGCTTGTACGAGCGGTCCACAGATACGCAGTATTTT
>TRBJ2-7|TRBV18|TRBD2|NA
CASSAGLAGARGYF
TGTGCCAGCTCCGCGGGGCTAGCGGGGGCCCGGGGGTACTTC
>TRBJ1-2|TRBV10-3|TRBD1|NA
CAIGRAGGYGYTF
TGTGCCATCGGTAGAGCAGGGGGATATGGCTACACCTTC
>TRBJ2-7|TRBV5-1|TRBD2|NA
CASSPGLAGSEQYF
TGCGCCAGCAGCCCGGGACTAGCGGGAAGCGAGCAGTACTTC
>TRBJ2-7|TRBV15|NA|NA
CATSRRTGAYEQYF
TGTGCCACCAGCAGGAGGACGGGAGCCTACGAGCAGTACTTC
>TRBJ2-7|TRBV7-6|NA|NA
CASSLGALRGSYEQYF
TGTGCCAGCAGCTTAGGTGCCCTCCGGGGCTCCTACGAGCAGTACTTC
>TRBJ1-5|TRBV7-2|NA|NA
CASSSSGSSNQPQHF
TGTGCCAGCAGCTCATCCGGGTCTAGCAATCAGCCCCAGCATTTT
>TRBJ2-5|TRBV7-9|NA|NA
CASSVTQGKETQYF
TGTGCCAGCAGCGTCACCCAGGGGAAAGAGACCCAGTACTTC
>TRBJ1-2|TRBV9|TRBD1|NA
CASSPDRGHGYTF
TGTGCCAGCAGCCCGGACAGGGGGCATGGCTACACCTTC
>TRBJ2-7|TRBV11-2|TRBD2|NA
CASSLFGTNPSEQYF
TGTGCCAGCAGCCTCTTCGGGACTAACCCTTCCGAGCAGTACTTC
>TRBJ2-3|TRBV4-3|NA|NA
CASSQGGNADTQYF
TGCGCCAGCAGCCAAGGAGGCAACGCAGATACGCAGTATTTT
>TRBJ1-4|TRBV19|NA|NA
CASDRSGGKLFF
TGTGCCAGCGACAGGTCGGGGGGAAAACTGTTTTTT
>TRBJ2-1|TRBV29-1|TRBD1|once
CSVDGTAYNEQFF
TGCAGCGTCGACGGGACAGCCTACAATGAGCAGTTCTTC
>TRBJ2-7|TRBV4-1|TRBD1|NA
CASSQNPGQGAYEQYF
TGCGCCAGCAGCCAAAACCCGGGACAGGGAGCCTACGAGCAGTACTTC
>TRBJ1-2|TRBV7-9|NA|few
CASSLELANYGYTF
TGTGCCAGCAGCCTAGAGTTAGCTAACTATGGCTACACCTTC
>TRBJ2-2|TRBV11-1|NA|few
CASSLGVGTGELFF
TGTGCCAGCAGCTTAGGTGTCGGGACCGGGGAGCTGTTTTTT
>TRBJ2-7|TRBV5-1|TRBD2|NA
CASSLRLAGESLGHEQYF
TGCGCCAGCAGCTTAAGACTAGCGGGAGAATCCCTCGGTCACGAGCAGTACTTC
>TRBJ2-3|TRBV10-3|NA|NA
CAISEGRGQGPDTQYF
TGTGCCATCAGTGAGGGTCGGGGGCAGGGCCCAGATACGCAGTATTTT
>TRBJ2-1|TRBV6-5|TRBD1|NA
CASRRDRGRSDEQFF
TGTGCCAGCAGAAGGGACAGGGGGCGCAGCGATGAGCAGTTCTTC
>TRBJ2-2|TRBV9|TRBD1|few
CASSGRQGAVTGELFF
TGTGCCAGCAGCGGAAGACAGGGGGCCGTCACCGGGGAGCTGTTTTTT
>TRBJ2-1|TRBV2|NA|NA
CASSEKEGTGEQFF
TGTGCCAGCAGTGAAAAAGAAGGAACCGGTGAGCAGTTCTTC
>TRBJ2-7|TRBV21-1|NA|once
CASSNTTRDSSYEQYF
TGTGCCAGCAGCAATACTACCCGGGACAGCTCCTACGAGCAGTACTTC
>TRBJ2-3|TRBV6-1|NA|NA
CASRGRYVGDTQYF
TGTGCCAGCAGGGGGAGGTACGTAGGAGATACGCAGTATTTT
>TRBJ1-4|TRBV6-6|TRBD1|few
CASGSGTGWEKLFF
TGTGCCAGCGGTTCCGGGACAGGGTGGGAAAAACTGTTTTTT
>TRBJ2-2|TRBV5-4|TRBD1|few
CASRSDRGPGELFF
TGTGCCAGCAGATCCGACAGGGGCCCCGGGGAGCTGTTTTTT
>TRBJ2-1|TRBV15|TRBD1|NA
CATSPVAGGPYNEQFF
TGTGCCACCAGCCCCGTGGCAGGGGGCCCCTACAATGAGCAGTTCTTC